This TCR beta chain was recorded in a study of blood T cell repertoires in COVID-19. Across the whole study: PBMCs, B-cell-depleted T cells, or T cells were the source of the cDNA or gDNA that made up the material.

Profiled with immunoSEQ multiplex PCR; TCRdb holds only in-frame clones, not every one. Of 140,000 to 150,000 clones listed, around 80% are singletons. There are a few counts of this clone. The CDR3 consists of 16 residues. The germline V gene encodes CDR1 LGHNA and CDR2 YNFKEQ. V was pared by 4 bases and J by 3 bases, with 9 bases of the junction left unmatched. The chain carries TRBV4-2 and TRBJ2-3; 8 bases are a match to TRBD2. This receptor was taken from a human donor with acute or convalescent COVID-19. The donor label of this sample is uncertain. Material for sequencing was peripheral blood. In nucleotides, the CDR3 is TGTGCCAGCAGCCTACAAAGCGGGGGAGAAACAGATACGCAGTATTTT. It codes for CASSLQSGGETDTQYF.